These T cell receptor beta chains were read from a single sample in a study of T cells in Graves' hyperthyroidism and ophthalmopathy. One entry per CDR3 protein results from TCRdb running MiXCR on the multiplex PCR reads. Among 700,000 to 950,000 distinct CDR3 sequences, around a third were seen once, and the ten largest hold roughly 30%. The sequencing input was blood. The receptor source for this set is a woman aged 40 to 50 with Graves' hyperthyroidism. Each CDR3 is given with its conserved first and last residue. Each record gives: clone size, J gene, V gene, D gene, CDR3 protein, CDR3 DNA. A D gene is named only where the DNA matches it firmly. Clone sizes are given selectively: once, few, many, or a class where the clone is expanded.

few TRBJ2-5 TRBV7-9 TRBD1 CASSLGRGQEQETQYF TGTGCCAGCAGCTTAGGGCGAGGACAGGAACAAGAGACCCAGTACTTC
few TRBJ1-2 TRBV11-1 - CASSLPPGRFADYGYTF TGTGCCAGCAGCTTACCCCCAGGGAGGTTTGCCGACTATGGCTACACCTTC
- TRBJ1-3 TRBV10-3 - CAISAGTPSGNTIYF TGTGCCATCAGTGCCGGGACGCCTTCTGGAAACACCATATATTTT
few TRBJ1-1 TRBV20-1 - CSALVGAGETEAFF TGCAGTGCTTTGGTTGGCGCAGGGGAAACTGAAGCTTTCTTT
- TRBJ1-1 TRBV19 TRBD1 CASSPEGDRVEAFF TGTGCCAGTAGTCCGGAGGGGGACAGGGTTGAAGCTTTCTTT
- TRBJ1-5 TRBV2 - CASSGQPFQPQHF TGTGCCAGCAGTGGACAGCCTTTTCAGCCCCAGCATTTT
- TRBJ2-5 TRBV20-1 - CSAKTEGETQYF TGCAGTGCGAAAACGGAGGGGGAGACCCAGTACTTC
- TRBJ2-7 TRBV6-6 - CASSYSTRESYEQYF TGTGCCAGCAGTTACTCGACTAGGGAGTCCTACGAGCAGTACTTC
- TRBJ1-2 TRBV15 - CATSSITGRSGYTF TGTGCCACCAGCAGTATAACAGGGCGGTCAGGCTACACCTTC
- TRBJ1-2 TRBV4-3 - CASSHRGVDYGYTF TGCGCCAGCAGCCATAGGGGCGTCGACTATGGCTACACCTTC
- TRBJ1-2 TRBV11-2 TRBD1 CASAGAGGDLKGYTF TGTGCCAGCGCCGGGGCAGGGGGCGATCTTAAGGGCTACACCTTC
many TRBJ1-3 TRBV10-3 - CAISGSGGSSGNTIYF TGTGCCATCAGTGGGTCCGGGGGATCCTCTGGAAACACCATATATTTT
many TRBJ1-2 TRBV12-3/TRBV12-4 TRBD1 CASSPQGGEVGYTF TGTGCCAGCAGTCCTCAGGGGGGAGAGGTTGGCTACACCTTC
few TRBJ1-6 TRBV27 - CASRDLSSYNSPLHF TGTGCCAGCAGAGACCTTAGCTCCTATAATTCACCCCTCCACTTT
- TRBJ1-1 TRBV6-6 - CASSGLTNTEAFF TGTGCCAGCAGCGGACTAACGAACACTGAAGCTTTCTTT
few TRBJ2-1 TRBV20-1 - CGLWGNDKGQFF TGCGGACTCTGGGGTAACGATAAGGGGCAGTTCTTC
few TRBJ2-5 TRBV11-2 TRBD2 CASSFNSPTPAGVQETQYF TGTGCCAGCAGCTTCAACTCCCCGACGCCAGCGGGGGTACAAGAGACCCAGTACTTC
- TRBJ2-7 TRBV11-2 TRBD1 CASSISGGNLYEQYF TGTGCCAGCAGCATCTCAGGGGGAAACCTCTACGAGCAGTACTTC
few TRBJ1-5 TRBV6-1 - CASSPLGNSNQPQHF TGTGCCAGCAGTCCCCTTGGGAATAGCAATCAGCCCCAGCATTTT
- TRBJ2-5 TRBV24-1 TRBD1 CATMSRGHEETQYF TGTGCCACCATGTCCAGGGGGCATGAAGAGACCCAGTACTTC
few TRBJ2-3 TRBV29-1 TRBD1 CSAKSRDRRNTQADTQYF TGCAGCGCGAAATCCCGGGACAGAAGAAACACACAAGCAGATACGCAGTATTTT
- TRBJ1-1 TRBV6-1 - CASSETDGPGAEAFF TGTGCCAGCAGTGAGACAGACGGTCCTGGCGCTGAAGCTTTCTTT
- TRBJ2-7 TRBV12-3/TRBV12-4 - CASTPSRTAYEQYF TGTGCCAGCACCCCCTCGAGGACAGCCTACGAGCAGTACTTC
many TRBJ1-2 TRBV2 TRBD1 CASSGTGRSGYTF TGTGCCAGCAGCGGGACAGGGAGGTCTGGCTACACCTTC
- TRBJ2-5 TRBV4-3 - CASSQGGWAETQYF TGCGCCAGCAGCCAAGGAGGATGGGCAGAGACCCAGTACTTC